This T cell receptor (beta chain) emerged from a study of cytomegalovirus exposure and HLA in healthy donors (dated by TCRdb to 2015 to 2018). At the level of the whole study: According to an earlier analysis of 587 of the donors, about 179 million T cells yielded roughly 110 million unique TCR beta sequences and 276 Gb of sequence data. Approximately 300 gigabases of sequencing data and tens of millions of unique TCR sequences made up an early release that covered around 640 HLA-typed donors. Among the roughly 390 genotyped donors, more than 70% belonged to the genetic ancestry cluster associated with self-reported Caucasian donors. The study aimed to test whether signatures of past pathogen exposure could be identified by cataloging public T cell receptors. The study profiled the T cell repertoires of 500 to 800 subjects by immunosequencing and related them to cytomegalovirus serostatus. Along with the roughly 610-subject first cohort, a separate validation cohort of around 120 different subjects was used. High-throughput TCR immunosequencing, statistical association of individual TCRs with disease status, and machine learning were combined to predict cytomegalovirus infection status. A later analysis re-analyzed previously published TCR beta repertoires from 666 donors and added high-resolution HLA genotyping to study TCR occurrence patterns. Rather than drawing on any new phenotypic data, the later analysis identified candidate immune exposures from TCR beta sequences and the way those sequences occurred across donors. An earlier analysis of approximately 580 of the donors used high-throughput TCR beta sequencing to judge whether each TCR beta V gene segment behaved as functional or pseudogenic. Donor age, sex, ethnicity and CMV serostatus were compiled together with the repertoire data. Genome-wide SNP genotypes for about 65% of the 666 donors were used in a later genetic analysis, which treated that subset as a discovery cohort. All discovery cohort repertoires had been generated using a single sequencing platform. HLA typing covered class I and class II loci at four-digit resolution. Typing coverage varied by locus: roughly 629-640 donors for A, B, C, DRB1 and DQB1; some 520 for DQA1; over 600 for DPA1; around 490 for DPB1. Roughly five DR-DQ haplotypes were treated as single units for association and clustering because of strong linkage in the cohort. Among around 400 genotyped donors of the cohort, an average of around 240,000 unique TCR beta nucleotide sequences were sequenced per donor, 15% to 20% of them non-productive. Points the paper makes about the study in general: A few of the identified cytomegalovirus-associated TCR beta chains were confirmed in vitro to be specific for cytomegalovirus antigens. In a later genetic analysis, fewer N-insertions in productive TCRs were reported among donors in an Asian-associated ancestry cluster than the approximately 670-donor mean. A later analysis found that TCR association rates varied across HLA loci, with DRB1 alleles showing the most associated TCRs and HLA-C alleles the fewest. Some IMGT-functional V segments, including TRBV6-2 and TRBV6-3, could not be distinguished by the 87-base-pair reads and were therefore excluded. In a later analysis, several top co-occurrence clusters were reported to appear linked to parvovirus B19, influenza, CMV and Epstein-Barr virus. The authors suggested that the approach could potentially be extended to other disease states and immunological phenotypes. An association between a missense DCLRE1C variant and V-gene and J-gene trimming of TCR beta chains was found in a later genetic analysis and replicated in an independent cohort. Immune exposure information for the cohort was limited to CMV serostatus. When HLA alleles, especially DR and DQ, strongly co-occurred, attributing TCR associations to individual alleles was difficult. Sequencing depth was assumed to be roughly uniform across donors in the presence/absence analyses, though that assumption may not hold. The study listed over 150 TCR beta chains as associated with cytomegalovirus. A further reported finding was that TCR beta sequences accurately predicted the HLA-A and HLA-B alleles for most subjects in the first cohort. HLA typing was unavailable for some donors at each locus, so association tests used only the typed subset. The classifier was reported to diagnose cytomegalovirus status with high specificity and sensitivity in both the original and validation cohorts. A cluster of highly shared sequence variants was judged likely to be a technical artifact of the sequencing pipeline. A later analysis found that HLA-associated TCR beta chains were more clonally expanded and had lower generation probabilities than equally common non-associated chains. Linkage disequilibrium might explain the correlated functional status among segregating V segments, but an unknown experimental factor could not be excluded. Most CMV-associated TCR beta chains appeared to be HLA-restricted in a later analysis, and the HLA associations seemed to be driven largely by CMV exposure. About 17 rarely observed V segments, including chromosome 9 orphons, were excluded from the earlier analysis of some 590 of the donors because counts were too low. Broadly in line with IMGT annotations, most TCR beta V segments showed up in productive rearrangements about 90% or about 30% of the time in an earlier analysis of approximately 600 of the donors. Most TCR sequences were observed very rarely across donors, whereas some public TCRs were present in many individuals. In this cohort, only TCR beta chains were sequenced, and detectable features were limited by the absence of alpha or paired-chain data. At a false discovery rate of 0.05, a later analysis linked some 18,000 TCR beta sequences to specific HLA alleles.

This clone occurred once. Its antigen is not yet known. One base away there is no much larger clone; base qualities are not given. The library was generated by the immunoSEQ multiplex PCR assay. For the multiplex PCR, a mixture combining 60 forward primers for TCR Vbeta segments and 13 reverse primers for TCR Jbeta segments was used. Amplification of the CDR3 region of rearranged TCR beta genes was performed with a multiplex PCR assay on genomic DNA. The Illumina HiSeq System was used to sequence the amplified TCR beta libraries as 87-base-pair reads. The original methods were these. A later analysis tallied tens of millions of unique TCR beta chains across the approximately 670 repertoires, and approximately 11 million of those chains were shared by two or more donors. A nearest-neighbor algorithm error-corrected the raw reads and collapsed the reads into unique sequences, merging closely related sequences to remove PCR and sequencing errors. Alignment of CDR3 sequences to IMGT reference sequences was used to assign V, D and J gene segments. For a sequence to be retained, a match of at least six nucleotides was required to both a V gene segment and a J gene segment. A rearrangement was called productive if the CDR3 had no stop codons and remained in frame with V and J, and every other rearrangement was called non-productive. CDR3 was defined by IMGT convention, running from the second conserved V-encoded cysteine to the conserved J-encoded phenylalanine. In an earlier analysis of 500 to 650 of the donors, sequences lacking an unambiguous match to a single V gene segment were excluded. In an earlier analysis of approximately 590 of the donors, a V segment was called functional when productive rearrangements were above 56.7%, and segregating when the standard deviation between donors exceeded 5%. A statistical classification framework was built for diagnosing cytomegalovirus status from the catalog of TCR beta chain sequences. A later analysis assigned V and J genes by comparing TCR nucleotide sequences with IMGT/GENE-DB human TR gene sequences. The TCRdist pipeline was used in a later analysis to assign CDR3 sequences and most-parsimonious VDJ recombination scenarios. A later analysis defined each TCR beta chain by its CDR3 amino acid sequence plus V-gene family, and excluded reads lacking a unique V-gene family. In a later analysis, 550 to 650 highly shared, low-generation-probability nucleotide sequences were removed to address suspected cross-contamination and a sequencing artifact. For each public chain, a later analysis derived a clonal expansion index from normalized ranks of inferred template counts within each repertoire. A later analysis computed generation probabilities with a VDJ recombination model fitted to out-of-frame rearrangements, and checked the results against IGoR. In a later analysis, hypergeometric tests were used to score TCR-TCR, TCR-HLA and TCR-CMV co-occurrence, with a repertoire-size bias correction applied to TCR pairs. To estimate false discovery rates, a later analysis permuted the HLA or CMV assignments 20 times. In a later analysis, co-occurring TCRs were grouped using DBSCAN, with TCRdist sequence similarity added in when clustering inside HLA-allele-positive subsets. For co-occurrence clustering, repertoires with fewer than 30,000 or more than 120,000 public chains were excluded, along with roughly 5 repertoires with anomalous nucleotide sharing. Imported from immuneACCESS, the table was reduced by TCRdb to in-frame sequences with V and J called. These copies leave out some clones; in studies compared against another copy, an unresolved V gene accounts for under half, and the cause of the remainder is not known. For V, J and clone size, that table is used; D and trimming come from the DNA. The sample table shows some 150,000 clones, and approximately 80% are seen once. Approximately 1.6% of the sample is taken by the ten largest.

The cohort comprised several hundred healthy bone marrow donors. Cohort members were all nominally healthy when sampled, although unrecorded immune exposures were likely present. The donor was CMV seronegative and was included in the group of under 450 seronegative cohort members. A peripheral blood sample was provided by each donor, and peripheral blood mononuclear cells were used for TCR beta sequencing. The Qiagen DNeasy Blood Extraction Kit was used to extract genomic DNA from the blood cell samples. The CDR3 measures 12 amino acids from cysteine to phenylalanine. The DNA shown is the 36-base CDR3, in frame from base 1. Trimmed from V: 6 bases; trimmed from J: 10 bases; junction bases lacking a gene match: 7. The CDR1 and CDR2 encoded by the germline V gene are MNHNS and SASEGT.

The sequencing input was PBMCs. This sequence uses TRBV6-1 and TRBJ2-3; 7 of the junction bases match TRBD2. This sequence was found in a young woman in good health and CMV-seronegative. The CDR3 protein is CASRKTSTAQYF. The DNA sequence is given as TGTGCCAGCAGGAAGACTAGCACCGCGCAGTATTTT.